This T cell receptor (beta chain) stems from a study of CD8+ T cells in alopecia areata. After isolation, RNA underwent reverse transcription to generate cDNA as the sequencing template. Generated by immunoSEQ multiplex PCR, the TCRdb table keeps only in-frame clones and is missing some. The table includes 200,000 to 250,000 clones, roughly three fifths detected once. Specified treatment: oral pan-JAK inhibitor, 5-10 mg twice daily. This CDR3 spans 15 amino acids. Germline assignment: CDR1 GTSNPN and CDR2 SVGIG (reference sequence). V lost 1 base and J lost 2, with 15 bases in between. This receptor was identified in a human donor with alopecia areata. The V gene is TRBV30, the J gene TRBJ2-7; D is possibly TRBD1 (5 bases). Sample: CD4+ T cells sorted from blood, taken at approximately week 44, from a patient treated with tofacitinib. For the CDR3, the DNA is TGTGCCTGGAGTGCCTTCAGGCAGGGAACCTACGAGCAGTACTTC. Its translation is CAWSAFRQGTYEQYF.